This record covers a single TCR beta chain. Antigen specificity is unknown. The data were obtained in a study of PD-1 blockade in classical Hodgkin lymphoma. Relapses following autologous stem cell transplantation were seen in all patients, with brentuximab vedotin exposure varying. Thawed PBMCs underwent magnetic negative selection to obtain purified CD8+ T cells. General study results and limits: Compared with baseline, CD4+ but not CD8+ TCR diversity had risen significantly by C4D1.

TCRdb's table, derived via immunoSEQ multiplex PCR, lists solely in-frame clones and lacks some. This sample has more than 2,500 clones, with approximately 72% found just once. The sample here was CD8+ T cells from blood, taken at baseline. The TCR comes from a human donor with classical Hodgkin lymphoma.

The CDR3 here is CASRSQGNMKNIQYF. CDR3 nucleotides: TGTGCCAGCAGATCTCAGGGGAATATGAAAAACATTCAGTACTTC. The chain employs TRBV28 and TRBJ2-4, with D perhaps matching TRBD1 (6 bases). V lost 6 bases to trimming and J lost 4 bases, with 16 bases between them. Germline-derived CDR1 and CDR2 are MDHEN and SYDVKM. The CDR3 spans 15 residues.